This passage covers 11 T cell receptor beta chains from one sample sequenced in a study of blood T cell repertoires in COVID-19. The table came from immunoSEQ multiplex PCR; TCRdb's copy has only in-frame clones and leaves some out. The repertoire holds over 250,000 clones, with around nine tenths as singletons. Material: PBMCs or T cells enriched from blood (not recorded which). These TCRs come from a woman in her late teens or twenties who had recovered from COVID-19.

The J gene is TRBJ2-7, the V gene TRBV7-9; D might be TRBD1 (6 bases). The CDR3 loop spans 15 amino acids. Germline CDR1 SEHNR, CDR2 FQNEAQ (reference sequence). V was clipped by 5 bases and J by 0 bases, with 14 bases between them. The chain's CDR3 is CASSPPDRVSYEQYF. CDR3 bases: TGTGCCAGCAGCCCCCCGGACAGAGTCTCCTACGAGCAGTACTTC.

This rearrangement joins TRBV4-3 to TRBJ1-6, with D perhaps matching TRBD1 (5 bases). The V gene's germline CDR1 is LGHNA and CDR2 YSLEER. CDR3 length: 16 residues. V dropped 0 bases and J dropped 9 bases, with 15 bases sitting between them. The CDR3 DNA follows: TGCGCCAGCAGCCAAGATCTTTCGGCTAGGGGTTCACCCCTCCACTTT. Translation gives CASSQDLSARGSPLHF.

This clone has just a few counts. This sequence joins TRBV7-6 and TRBJ2-7, with 11 positions matching TRBD2. J gave up 0 bases and V 2 bases, and 9 bases lay outside the gene matches. The CDR3 runs to 18 residues. Germline values: CDR1 SGHVS, CDR2 FNYEAQ. The chain's CDR3 is CASSLQSSGRFSSYEQYF. CDR3 DNA: TGTGCCAGCAGCTTACAGTCTAGCGGGAGGTTTTCCTCCTACGAGCAGTACTTC.

The chain has TRBV19 and TRBJ2-1; 12 positions agree with TRBD1. V shed 2 bases and J 4 bases; nucleotides not matched to a gene: 6. Germline CDR1 LNHDA, CDR2 SQIVND (reference sequence). The CDR3 consists of 17 residues. The CDR3 DNA reads TGTGCCAGTAGTATAATTTGGGACAGGGGGCTTTACAATGAGCAGTTCTTC. Its protein product is CASSIIWDRGLYNEQFF.

The chain couples TRBV5-1 to TRBJ2-2; 8 nucleotides align to TRBD2. The CDR3 has 17 residues. The ends lost 0 bases at V and 3 bases at J; junction bases unmatched: 7. Germline-derived CDR1 and CDR2 are SGHRS and YFSETQ. The CDR3 nucleotides are TGCGCCAGCAGCTTGGGTGCGGGGGGCCACGACACCGGGGAGCTGTTTTTT. Amino acid sequence: CASSLGAGGHDTGELFF.

The chain employs TRBV30 and TRBJ1-1; 12 nucleotides line up with TRBD1. Germline V gene data show CDR1 as GTSNPN and CDR2 as SVGIG (reference sequence). The CDR3 is 13 residues long. V was clipped by 3 bases and J by 4 bases; unmatched bases: 0. DNA for the CDR3: TGTGCCTGGAGGGGACAGGGGGCCACTGAAGCTTTCTTT. Amino acid sequence: CAWRGQGATEAFF.

V and J are TRBV7-9 and TRBJ2-2, with 16 bases lining up with TRBD2. V lost 4 bases to trimming and J lost 3 bases; unmatched junction nucleotides: 5. CDR3 length: 18 amino acids. The germline CDR1 and CDR2 sequences are SEHNR and FQNEAQ (reference sequence). As DNA, the CDR3 is TGTGCCAGCAGCTGGGGACTAGCGGGGGGGCCCGACACCGGGGAGCTGTTTTTT. It specifies CASSWGLAGGPDTGELFF.

The rearrangement uses TRBV5-4 and TRBJ2-5; a weak D match, TRBD1 (6 bases). The germline V gene encodes CDR1 SGHNT and CDR2 YYREEE (reference sequence). The ends were cut back, 4 bases at V and 1 base at J, with 11 bases in the middle. The CDR3 loop spans 14 amino acids. CDR3 amino acids: CASSIDRFQETQYF. The DNA of the CDR3 is TGTGCCAGCAGCATCGACAGGTTCCAAGAGACCCAGTACTTC.

J is TRBJ2-1 and V is TRBV29-1; weak D call: TRBD2 (6 bases). Trimming took 6 bases from V and 7 from J, leaving 13 bases between them. The germline gives CDR1 SQVTM, CDR2 ANQGSEA. The CDR3 has 12 amino acids. The CDR3 is CSVRELQNEQFF. Written as DNA, the CDR3 is TGCAGCGTGCGGGAACTGCAGAATGAGCAGTTCTTC.

The chain employs TRBV7-6 and TRBJ2-5; D not certain. The V gene's germline CDR1 is SGHVS and CDR2 FNYEAQ. This CDR3 contains 14 residues. Trimming left V 1 base short and J 5 bases short, with 11 bases between. CDR3 in DNA: TGTGCCAGCAGCTTAGTTCTAGTCACGGAGACCCAGTACTTC. It yields the protein CASSLVLVTETQYF. The full variable domain, in which reference TRBV7-6 and TRBJ2-5 provide the parts outside the CDR3, is GAGVSQSPRYKVTKRGQDVALRCDPISGHVSLYWYRQALGQGPEFLTYFNYEAQQDKSGLPNDRFSAERPEGSISTLTIQRTEQRDSAMYRCASSLVLVTETQYFGPGTRLLVL.

The chain links TRBV12-3 or TRBV12-4 to TRBJ1-3; D gene uncertain. V lost 3 bases, J lost 4 bases, and 7 bases lay in between. The CDR3 totals 13 residues. In DNA, the CDR3 is TGTGCCAGCAGTTTGACCGGGGGAAACACCATATATTTT. Translated, it gives CASSLTGGNTIYF.